These T cell receptor beta chains were read from a single sample in a study of T cell responses to AZD1222 COVID-19 vaccine. Some clones are missing from TCRdb's copy, which holds only in-frame ones; the method was immunoSEQ multiplex PCR. The repertoire holds roughly 200,000 clones, with around 90% as singletons. The source material was peripheral blood, sampled on day 0 of AZD1222 vaccination. These receptor sequences come from an adult in good health. CDR3s leave out the opening cysteine and the closing phenylalanine or tryptophan. Clone size is given for some rows only: seen once, a few or many times, or a class if the clone is expanded.

V: TRBV29-1; size: .; J: TRBJ2-5; CDR3: SVSGQETQY
V: TRBV28; size: few; J: TRBJ1-1; CDR3: ASSLGETGKAF
V: TRBV29-1; size: .; J: TRBJ2-5; CDR3: SVEIRGAGETQY
V: TRBV2; size: .; J: TRBJ1-3; CDR3: ASSAGTGGRNTIY
V: TRBV27; size: .; J: TRBJ2-7; CDR3: ASSFTGPYEQY
V: TRBV15; size: .; J: TRBJ1-2; CDR3: ATSRAGGVYGYT
V: TRBV12-5; size: .; J: TRBJ1-5; CDR3: ASGSTGGQPQH
V: TRBV28; size: few; J: TRBJ1-1; CDR3: ASSSSGEGGAEAF
V: TRBV19; size: few; J: TRBJ1-5; CDR3: ASSIRGGGNQPQH
V: TRBV4-1; size: .; J: TRBJ2-2; CDR3: ASSPPTADTGELF
V: TRBV5-1; size: few; J: TRBJ1-2; CDR3: ASTSNKDRGGYT
V: TRBV7-3; size: .; J: TRBJ1-2; CDR3: ASSSSGNYGYT
V: TRBV28; size: .; J: TRBJ2-2; CDR3: ASWRPGQGDTGELF
V: TRBV6-4; size: .; J: TRBJ1-5; CDR3: ASSDQTLYSNQPQH
V: TRBV28; size: few; J: TRBJ2-7; CDR3: ASSPPRDRAYEQY
V: TRBV24-1; size: .; J: TRBJ1-2; CDR3: ATSDQDRAVGYT
V: TRBV5-4; size: .; J: TRBJ2-7; CDR3: ASSFGWGEQY
V: TRBV11-2; size: .; J: TRBJ1-2; CDR3: ASSLKWDASNYGYT
V: TRBV5-4; size: .; J: TRBJ1-1; CDR3: ASSFSPTHGTEAF
V: TRBV5-1; size: .; J: TRBJ1-6; CDR3: ASSLGSDNSPLH
V: TRBV10-3; size: once; J: TRBJ1-1; CDR3: AIGSDTEAF
V: TRBV21-1; size: .; J: TRBJ2-4; CDR3: ASSKVEGGKNIQY
V: TRBV10-3; size: .; J: TRBJ1-2; CDR3: AISERLYGYT
V: TRBV10-2; size: .; J: TRBJ2-7; CDR3: ASRGLLAPYEQY
V: TRBV28; size: .; J: TRBJ1-6; CDR3: ASSLFQRANSPLH
V: TRBV7-9; size: .; J: TRBJ2-7; CDR3: ASSSRGREQY
V: TRBV5-4; size: .; J: TRBJ1-6; CDR3: ASSSGGQGIYNSPLH
V: TRBV11-2; size: .; J: TRBJ2-5; CDR3: ASSLAPTGPRSQY
V: TRBV2; size: .; J: TRBJ2-2; CDR3: ASSVGGELF
V: TRBV5-4; size: once; J: TRBJ2-3; CDR3: ASSPGTSGGTSTDTQY
V: TRBV11-3; size: .; J: TRBJ2-2; CDR3: ASSLEEGWGHGELF
V: TRBV11-3; size: .; J: TRBJ2-7; CDR3: ASSLDHRGRKSSYEQY
V: TRBV18; size: .; J: TRBJ1-1; CDR3: ASSQQPNTEAF
V: TRBV6-5; size: .; J: TRBJ2-7; CDR3: ASTLGTGPYEQY
V: TRBV5-6; size: .; J: TRBJ1-2; CDR3: ASSFRGGYT
V: TRBV2; size: .; J: TRBJ1-6; CDR3: ASSGRTGYSPLH
V: TRBV5-6; size: many; J: TRBJ1-3; CDR3: ASTHQRVVDTIY
V: TRBV6-5; size: .; J: TRBJ2-7; CDR3: ASRSGTGNEQY
V: TRBV15; size: .; J: TRBJ2-5; CDR3: ATSREGRIDLATQY
V: TRBV27; size: .; J: TRBJ2-2; CDR3: ASSPTGGYTGELF
V: TRBV19; size: .; J: TRBJ2-3; CDR3: ASRTGTSGTLTDTQY
V: TRBV7-9; size: .; J: TRBJ2-3; CDR3: ASSPGTSGGTSTDTQY
V: TRBV6-6; size: .; J: TRBJ2-2; CDR3: ASSYQGYGELF
V: TRBV6-2/TRBV6-3; size: .; J: TRBJ2-3; CDR3: ASSSPSILGRGSTDTQY
V: TRBV7-2; size: .; J: TRBJ1-6; CDR3: ASRYPRGALSPLH
V: TRBV11-3; size: .; J: TRBJ1-1; CDR3: ASSLVRDTEAF
V: TRBV27; size: .; J: TRBJ1-6; CDR3: ASSFGTTLRPLH
V: TRBV6-5; size: .; J: TRBJ2-2; CDR3: ASVRGLNTGELF